The clone carrying this TCR beta chain was counted between two and nine times. Its antigen is not identified. The immunoSEQ assay was v3. TCRdb keeps only in-frame clones here, not all; method: immunoSEQ multiplex PCR. The sample records about 100,000 clones, 65% being singletons. These data come from a study of TIL therapy for anti-PD-1-resistant metastatic lung cancer. Background on the study: Half of patients were current or former smokers. Tumors carried a median 1.5 non-synonymous mutations per megabase. The study's findings and limits: The cohort had more treatment-naive, never-smoker and oncogene-addicted patients than typical.

This sample's time point: pre-treatment sample, taken before nivolumab and TIL therapy. Tumor tissue came from excised metastases, mostly pleural nodules or supraclavicular lymph nodes. This specimen consisted of tumor tissue, obtained at baseline. The receptor's source is a person aged 25 to 80 with non-small cell lung cancer.

Written as DNA, the CDR3 is TGCGCCAGCAGCGAGGGACAGAACACTGAAGCTTTCTTT. Translated: CASSEGQNTEAFF. This chain connects TRBV5-1 to TRBJ1-1; D might be TRBD1 (6 bases). The CDR3 is 13 amino acids. V lost 4 bases and J lost 1, with 8 bases in between. The germline gives CDR1 SGHRS, CDR2 YFSETQ. Together with reference TRBV5-1 and TRBJ1-1, the CDR3 gives the full variable domain: KAGVTQTPRYLIKTRGQQVTLSCSPISGHRSVSWYQQTPGQGLQFLFEYFSETQRNKGNFPGRFSGRQFSNSRSEMNVSTLELGDSALYLCASSEGQNTEAFFGQGTRLTVV.